Here is one T cell receptor (beta chain) with its context. The data are from a study of T cell changes during pregnancy in multiple sclerosis. The germline gives CDR1 SGHRS, CDR2 YFSETQ. V was cut by 2 bases and J by 1 base, with 9 bases left in between. This CDR3 spans 14 amino acids. Sequencing was performed with immunoSEQ multiplex PCR; in TCRdb, only in-frame clones are kept and a portion is missing. The sample has around 60,000 clones; about 88% are singletons. The chain employs TRBV5-1 and TRBJ1-1; D remains ambiguous. This clonotype was obtained from a female donor with multiple sclerosis, enrolled in a pregnancy study. The sample here was peripheral blood, taken in the first trimester of pregnancy. CDR3 nucleotide sequence: TGCGCCAGCAGCTTCTTTTCCAGGAACACTGAAGCTTTCTTT. Protein: CASSFFSRNTEAFF.